This is a list of T cell receptor beta chains from one sample in a study of T-cell reconstitution after alpha-beta-depleted transplantation in children. Each CDR3 protein is one row after TCRdb ran MiXCR on the PCR reads. Of hundreds of thousands of distinct CDR3 sequences detected, 10% to 15% appear once; the ten largest clones hold over 2%. The material was PBMCs, mostly from graft donor cells, obtained 360 days after TCRalphabeta/CD19-depleted stem cell transplant. These receptors all stem from a male patient aged 10 to 17 who had a stem cell transplant for acute myeloid leukemia, so the T cells may come from the graft donor. Both conserved end residues are part of each CDR3. The D gene is left open where the match is weak. Clone size is stated in some rows and not others, as once, few, many or a class when expanded.

TGTGCCAGCAGTGGCCGTCTAGCGGGAGGGATCTACGAGCAGTACTTC CASSGRLAGGIYEQYF TRBJ2-7 TRBD2 NA TRBV6-1
TGTGCCAGCAGTGAATACAGACTAGCGGGAGGATACGAGCAGTACTTC CASSEYRLAGGYEQYF TRBJ2-7 TRBD2 NA TRBV25-1
TGCAGTGCGAACAACAGGGACGAGCAGTACTTC CSANNRDEQYF TRBJ2-7 NA few TRBV20-1
TGCAGTGCTAGCCTTCTCCTCGGGGGCTACAATGAGCAGTTCTTC CSASLLLGGYNEQFF TRBJ2-1 NA many TRBV20-1
TGTGCCAGCAGCAGCGCGGTTGTAAGCTCCTACGAGCAGTACTTC CASSSAVVSSYEQYF TRBJ2-7 NA few TRBV28
TGCGCCAGCAGCCAATTAGCGGGAGGAGGTGAGCAGTACTTC CASSQLAGGGEQYF TRBJ2-7 TRBD2 many TRBV4-3
TGCGCCAGCAGCTTGGGTGCCGGGGGGCAAGAGGCGCAGTATTTT CASSLGAGGQEAQYF TRBJ2-3 NA NA TRBV5-1
TGTGCCAGCAGTCGGAGGGGACAGGGCAACTATGGCTACACCTTC CASSRRGQGNYGYTF TRBJ1-2 TRBD1 few TRBV6-2/TRBV6-3
TGCAGTGCTAGACCCACGCGGCTAGCGGTCTACAATGAGCAGTTCTTC CSARPTRLAVYNEQFF TRBJ2-1 TRBD2 few TRBV20-1
TGTGCCAGCAGTTTAGGGGCCCACGAGCAGTACTTC CASSLGAHEQYF TRBJ2-7 NA many TRBV28
TGTGCCAGCAGCTTAGACCTAGCGGGCGCTCCAGATACGCAGTATTTT CASSLDLAGAPDTQYF TRBJ2-3 TRBD2 few TRBV7-9
TGCAGTGCTAGCGCGGTCGGTCAGCCCCAGCATTTT CSASAVGQPQHF TRBJ1-5 NA few TRBV20-1
TGTGCCAGCAGCTTAGGGGTTCCGGGAGGCGAGCAGTTCTTC CASSLGVPGGEQFF TRBJ2-1 TRBD2 NA TRBV7-9
TGTGCCAGCAGCCAAGTAGGGACAGGGGGCTACGAGCAGTACTTC CASSQVGTGGYEQYF TRBJ2-7 TRBD1 many TRBV4-2
TGTGCCATCACCCGGGACAGACAAGAGACCCAGTACTTC CAITRDRQETQYF TRBJ2-5 TRBD1 few TRBV10-3
TGTGCCAGCAGCCAGGGAGTCCTACTCACAGATACGCAGTATTTT CASSQGVLLTDTQYF TRBJ2-3 NA many TRBV14
TGCAGTGCTAGATCTAGCCCGGTCTACGAGCAGTACTTC CSARSSPVYEQYF TRBJ2-7 NA NA TRBV20-1
TGCAGTGCTGGGGGGCGATTGGCGGGAGTGGATGAGCAGTTCTTC CSAGGRLAGVDEQFF TRBJ2-1 NA NA TRBV20-1
TGTGCCAGCAGCGTAGATCCCCCTACTAGCGGGAGGGCCTGGGATGAGCAGTTCTTC CASSVDPPTSGRAWDEQFF TRBJ2-1 TRBD2 NA TRBV9
TGTGCCAGCAGCCAGCGACTAGCGGGGTACAATGAGCAGTTCTTC CASSQRLAGYNEQFF TRBJ2-1 TRBD2 many TRBV4-2
TGTGCCAGCCGCAAGACTAGCGGGAGGGTAGTTTACAATGAGCAGTTCTTC CASRKTSGRVVYNEQFF TRBJ2-1 TRBD2 NA TRBV6-2/TRBV6-3
TGTGCCAGCAGCCCCGCCGGGGGTCGTGACGAGCAGTACTTC CASSPAGGRDEQYF TRBJ2-7 NA few TRBV11-3
TGCGCCAGCAGCGATATTATACAGGGGTTCCCGAACACCGGGGAGCTGTTTTTT CASSDIIQGFPNTGELFF TRBJ2-2 TRBD1 few TRBV5-1
TGCGCCAGCAGCTTACCGGGACAGGAATGCGAGCAGTACTTC CASSLPGQECEQYF TRBJ2-7 TRBD1 NA TRBV5-1
TGTGCCAGCCGCGGTGGGCCAGGCGCCGGGGAGCTGTTTTTT CASRGGPGAGELFF TRBJ2-2 NA NA TRBV5-6
TGTGCCAGCAGCCCTCCTCTAGCGGGAGATACCCTCTCTGGGGCCAACGTCCTGACTTTC CASSPPLAGDTLSGANVLTF TRBJ2-6 TRBD2 few TRBV3-1
TGCAGCGTTGTAGTCCACGAGCAGTACTTC CSVVVHEQYF TRBJ2-7 NA few TRBV29-1
TGTGCCAGCAGCCAAGGGGGACAAGAAGTGTCAGCTTTCTTT CASSQGGQEVSAFF TRBJ1-1 NA few TRBV4-2
TGTGCCAGCAGCTTCCTGGACGTACACAACACCGGGGAGCTGTTTTTT CASSFLDVHNTGELFF TRBJ2-2 NA few TRBV7-6
TGCAGTGCTCTAAACTACCGGGACAGCCCCACCTACAATGAGCAGTTCTTC CSALNYRDSPTYNEQFF TRBJ2-1 TRBD1 NA TRBV20-1
TGTGCTAGCAGCCTAGCGCAGAGCTCCTACAATGAGCAGTTCTTC CASSLAQSSYNEQFF TRBJ2-1 NA few TRBV7-7
TGTGCCAGCAGTTTCAACGTACCTAGCGGGAGGGCCCCCGGCTCCTACAATGAGCAGTTCTTC CASSFNVPSGRAPGSYNEQFF TRBJ2-1 TRBD2 few TRBV28
TGTGCCAGTAGTATAGTCTCCGGCGGACTCTTGGTAGAATCACCCCTCCACTTT CASSIVSGGLLVESPLHF TRBJ1-6 NA NA TRBV19
TGTGCCAGCAGCTTAGAGACTACCGTCAATGAGCAGTTCTTC CASSLETTVNEQFF TRBJ2-1 NA few TRBV7-3
TGTGCCAGCAGTCATCTAGCGGGAGGTTATATAGCCAAAAACATTCAGTACTTC CASSHLAGGYIAKNIQYF TRBJ2-4 TRBD2 NA TRBV28
TGTGCCAGCAGCGTAGTAGGGGGGATCTCTAATTTC CASSVVGGISNF TRBJ2-1 NA many TRBV9
TGTGCCAGCAGCTTAGCGCTAGCGGGAGGATTTAACGAGCAGTACTTC CASSLALAGGFNEQYF TRBJ2-7 TRBD2 many TRBV7-2
TGTGCCAGCAGCCAAGACCTAGCGGGAGGGCCCGTTAATGAGCAGTTCTTC CASSQDLAGGPVNEQFF TRBJ2-1 TRBD2 many TRBV4-2
TGTGCCAGCAGTTTGGGGAGGGGGTATCAAGAGACCCAGTACTTC CASSLGRGYQETQYF TRBJ2-5 NA few TRBV12-3/TRBV12-4
TGTGCCAGCAGCCAAGATTCTTGGGGAGGGGGCGGGAGTAATGAGCAGTTCTTC CASSQDSWGGGGSNEQFF TRBJ2-1 NA NA TRBV3-1
TGTGCCAGCTCACCAGGTCCGGGACGTCAGGATACGCAGTATTTT CASSPGPGRQDTQYF TRBJ2-3 NA NA TRBV18
TGCGCCAGCAGCTTGTTGCTAGCGGGACCAGATACGCAGTATTTT CASSLLLAGPDTQYF TRBJ2-3 TRBD2 few TRBV5-1
TGTGCCAGCAGTTTCGTCTCCGGCGAGCAGTACTTC CASSFVSGEQYF TRBJ2-7 NA NA TRBV28
TGTGCCAGCAGCCAGCCGACTAGCGGGGAATCCTACAATGAGCAGTTCTTC CASSQPTSGESYNEQFF TRBJ2-1 TRBD2 many TRBV4-2
TGTGCCAGCAAGCGGCTCTACGAGCAGTACTTC CASKRLYEQYF TRBJ2-7 NA few TRBV28
TGTGCCAGCAGCTTGGGGGACAGGTTTCAAGAGACCCAGTACTTC CASSLGDRFQETQYF TRBJ2-5 TRBD1 NA TRBV7-2
TGTGCCATCAGGCCCGAGGGGCCCGGGGAGCTGTTTTTT CAIRPEGPGELFF TRBJ2-2 NA many TRBV10-3
TGTGCCAGCAGAGCCAGCCTGAGCTACGAGCAGTACTTC CASRASLSYEQYF TRBJ2-7 NA NA TRBV27
TGTGCCAGCAGCTCAGGGGGAGATACGCAGTATTTT CASSSGGDTQYF TRBJ2-3 TRBD1 many TRBV7-8